Listed below are T cell receptor beta chains from one sample, sequenced in a study of T-cell memory formation after mild COVID-19. TCRdb reanalysed the 5' RACE reads using MiXCR and keeps one entry per CDR3 protein. The table lists some 210,000 distinct CDR3 sequences, roughly 10% of them singletons. Sample: PBMCs or a T cell subset sorted from them (not recorded which). The receptors were sampled from a man aged 18 to 30 who had mild COVID-19 (a few samples of this study predate the infection). Cell type and time point are not known. The CDR3 runs from the conserved cysteine through the conserved F or W. The D gene is left open where the match is weak.

j_call,v_call,d_call,cdr3_aa
TRBJ2-1,TRBV7-8,TRBD2,CASSSGTSGGNEQFF
TRBJ2-5,TRBV3-1,-,CASTPLAGKETQYF
TRBJ1-1,TRBV5-1,TRBD1,CASSFSPGTGPGTEAFF
TRBJ1-5,TRBV5-5,-,CASSPGGSTSNQPQHF
TRBJ1-5,TRBV30,-,CAWRLNGNQPQHF
TRBJ2-1,TRBV7-2,TRBD2,CASSSWRGVNNEQFF
TRBJ1-2,TRBV7-9,-,CASSLASWGYGYTF
TRBJ2-1,TRBV6-6,-,CASRTRLGQEQFF
TRBJ2-5,TRBV5-6,-,CASSLDRQEETQYF
TRBJ2-2,TRBV27,TRBD1,CASSSGGRGTGELFF
TRBJ2-3,TRBV7-2,-,CASSREGRGGTPATDTQYF
TRBJ1-1,TRBV11-2,TRBD1,CASSAGGVYTEAFF
TRBJ2-7,TRBV9,-,CASSANLEGYEQYF
TRBJ1-4,TRBV28,-,CASSPGGEKEKLFF
TRBJ1-3,TRBV12-3/TRBV12-4,-,CASTTEGGTIYF
TRBJ1-2,TRBV6-1,-,CASRGTRDRDYGYTF
TRBJ2-3,TRBV5-4,-,CASSSASNPSTDTQYF
TRBJ2-1,TRBV12-3/TRBV12-4,TRBD2,CASSPGTSGPAEQFF
TRBJ1-4,TRBV7-2,-,CASSPSREGANEKLFF
TRBJ2-4,TRBV5-1,-,CASRWGYTSLAKNIQYF
TRBJ2-7,TRBV6-2/TRBV6-3,-,CASGSLREQYF
TRBJ1-6,TRBV7-3,TRBD1,CASSLGGGQTNSPLHF
TRBJ1-1,TRBV7-9,TRBD1,CASSSTGAITEAFF
TRBJ2-1,TRBV7-2,-,CASNNGEWFEQFF
TRBJ1-6,TRBV3-1,TRBD1,CASSPRDRINSPLHF
TRBJ2-7,TRBV2,-,CASSEIGGPWDDEQYF
TRBJ2-4,TRBV7-8,-,CASSQVGRTLAKNIQYF
TRBJ1-6,TRBV5-1,-,CASSLPDSGSPLHF
TRBJ2-1,TRBV5-1,TRBD1,CASSLLQGAYNEQFF
TRBJ1-1,TRBV12-3/TRBV12-4,TRBD1,CASRPQGAGRTEAFF
TRBJ1-6,TRBV20-1,-,CSAVGKSSYNSPLHF
TRBJ2-3,TRBV6-5,-,CASSYGRTRPHTQYF
TRBJ2-3,TRBV28,TRBD2,CASSFGASGGDTQYF
TRBJ2-2,TRBV5-1,TRBD1,CASSWAPGQGNTGELFF
TRBJ2-2,TRBV20-1,-,CSALRGPNTGELFF
TRBJ1-4,TRBV5-6,-,CASKKGPINEKLFF
TRBJ2-3,TRBV6-5,TRBD2,CASTRRGGISDTQYF
TRBJ1-1,TRBV7-3,-,CASSLTRGNTEAFF
TRBJ2-5,TRBV4-1,-,CASSQDRPQETQYF
TRBJ2-7,TRBV5-1,TRBD2,CASSSGSGGPSYEQYF
TRBJ1-1,TRBV12-3/TRBV12-4,-,CASSSRTRDAAFF
TRBJ2-2,TRBV7-2,TRBD2,CASSWWGTKNTGELFF
TRBJ2-3,TRBV9,TRBD1,CASSGGQGQTDTQYF
TRBJ2-2,TRBV4-2,-,CASSHPSARNPNTGELFF
TRBJ1-2,TRBV20-1,-,CSAPRAQGHGYTF